These 26 T cell receptor beta chains came from one sample sequenced in a study of blood T cell repertoires in COVID-19. Produced via immunoSEQ multiplex PCR; TCRdb's table is partial and in-frame only. The sample contains around 70,000 clones, roughly 80% of which appear only once. Sequencing was carried out using peripheral blood. These receptors all come from a woman aged 55-70 years with acute or convalescent COVID-19.

The chain has TRBV27 and TRBJ2-5, with 8 nucleotides matching TRBD1. In germline, CDR1 is MNHEY, CDR2 SMNVEV (reference sequence). The CDR3 runs to 13 residues. Trimming took 7 bases from V and 4 from J; bases not matched to a gene: 5. DNA for the CDR3: TGTGCCAGCACCACAGGGGGGCGAGAGACCCAGTACTTC. Translation: CASTTGGRETQYF.

The genes are TRBV5-1 and TRBJ1-2; the D gene is possibly TRBD1 (5 bases). Per the germline V gene, CDR1 is SGHRS and CDR2 is YFSETQ. The CDR3 covers 13 residues. Trimming removed 4 bases from V and 2 bases from J, with 9 bases in between. The CDR3 here is CASSLTENYGYTF. In nucleotides, the CDR3 is TGCGCCAGCAGCCTGACAGAAAACTATGGCTACACCTTC.

The V call is TRBV7-2, the J call TRBJ2-5; D may be TRBD1 (6 bases). This CDR3 has 16 residues. Germline CDR1 and CDR2: SGHTA and FQGNSA. Deletions cut 4 bases from V and 2 bases from J, with 17 bases between. CDR3 amino acids: CASSSQGSEYQETQYF. The CDR3 bases are TGTGCCAGCAGCTCCCAGGGGTCTGAGTATCAAGAGACCCAGTACTTC.

The J gene is TRBJ2-5, the V gene TRBV7-8; 9 bases are a match to TRBD1. The CDR3 sequence is 13 residues long. V shed 3 bases and J 5 bases; nucleotides not matched to a gene: 1. Germline CDR1 SGHVS, CDR2 FQNEAQ. The CDR3 coding sequence is TGTGCCAGCAGCTTTGACAGGGGGGAGACCCAGTACTTC. Its translation is CASSFDRGETQYF.

This chain connects TRBV7-9 to TRBJ2-3; TRBD2 aligns across 8 bases. Germline CDR1 SEHNR, CDR2 FQNEAQ (reference sequence). With 5 bases clipped from V and 1 base from J, the junction kept 5 bases outside the gene matches. The CDR3 length is 15 residues. The CDR3 reads CASSRGGQGTDTQYF. The DNA for the CDR3 is TGTGCCAGCAGCCGGGGGGGCCAAGGCACAGATACGCAGTATTTT.

The gene calls are TRBV6-1 and TRBJ1-1; D might be TRBD1 (6 bases). The CDR3 consists of 14 residues. Germline V gene lookup returns CDR1 MNHNS and CDR2 SASEGT. The germline V and J ends were trimmed by 0 bases and 4 bases, with 9 bases remaining between them. This CDR3 reads CASSEARGATEAFF. CDR3 nucleotides: TGTGCCAGCAGTGAAGCGCGGGGGGCCACTGAAGCTTTCTTT.

This chain uses TRBV5-1 with TRBJ1-6; D is unresolved. From germline, CDR1 is SGHRS and CDR2 YFSETQ. This CDR3 has 14 residues. Trimming removed 1 base from V and 9 bases from J, with 11 bases in between. The CDR3 sequence is CASSLLPFRSPLHF. The CDR3 nucleotides read TGCGCCAGCAGCTTGCTCCCGTTTCGTTCACCCCTCCACTTT.

The gene calls are TRBV7-9 and TRBJ1-1; 7 nucleotides line up with TRBD1. J gave up 5 bases and V 2 bases, and 5 bases lay outside the gene matches. The CDR3 is 14 amino acids. In germline, CDR1 is SEHNR, CDR2 FQNEAQ (reference sequence). CDR3: CASSLMTGLTEAFF. The CDR3, as DNA: TGTGCCAGCAGCTTAATGACAGGGCTTACTGAAGCTTTCTTT.

The CDR3 nucleotides are TGTGCCAGCAGTTTAGCTTACAGGGACGAGCAGTACTTC. Its protein is CASSLAYRDEQYF. The chain joins TRBV12-3 or TRBV12-4 to TRBJ2-7, with D tentatively TRBD1 (6 bases). The CDR3 is 13 amino acids. V shed 0 bases and J shed 5 bases, with 8 bases lying between them.

The genes are TRBV4-1 and TRBJ1-1, with no clear D. Germline CDR1 is MGHRA and CDR2 is YSYEKL. The CDR3 is made up of 13 amino acids. The V end lost 0 bases, the J end lost 1 base, and 3 bases lay between the germline ends. CDR3 DNA sequence: TGCGCCAGCAGCCAAGACCGGAACACTGAAGCTTTCTTT. Protein: CASSQDRNTEAFF.

This clone came up once. The CDR3 DNA reads TGTGCCAGCAGCATTGCAGGGGGCGCGAACACCGGGGAGCTGTTTTTT. Encoded protein: CASSIAGGANTGELFF. The genes are TRBV7-2 and TRBJ2-2, with 8 bases lining up with TRBD1. With 5 bases clipped from V and 0 bases from J, the junction kept 5 bases outside the gene matches. CDR3 length equals 16 residues. Germline V gene data show CDR1 as SGHTA and CDR2 as FQGNSA.

The genes are TRBV2 and TRBJ1-1; TRBD1 is a possible D gene (6 bases). Looked up from germline, CDR1 is SNHLY and CDR2 is FYNNEI. CDR3 length equals 14 residues. V gave up 2 bases and J gave up 5 bases, with 12 bases separating them. CDR3 DNA sequence: TGTGCCAGCAGTGAAAGGGGGGGGAGGACTGAAGCTTTCTTT. Its protein product is CASSERGGRTEAFF.

The rearrangement uses TRBV5-1 and TRBJ1-2, with D perhaps TRBD1 (5 bases). The V and J ends lost 2 bases and 1 base respectively, with 15 bases between them. This CDR3 has 16 amino acids. Germline CDR1 SGHRS, CDR2 YFSETQ. DNA of the CDR3: TGCGCCAGCAGCTTAGCTCCGGGGACTATTAACTATGGCTACACCTTC. Amino acids: CASSLAPGTINYGYTF.

The V call is TRBV6-5, the J call TRBJ1-5; 8 bases are shared with TRBD1. Trimming took 4 bases from V and 7 from J; bases not matched to a gene: 6. Germline V gene sequence: CDR1 MNHEY, CDR2 SVGAGI. This CDR3 is built from 14 residues. The CDR3 bases are TGTGCCAGCAGTTCGGGACAGGCGGGGCAGCCCCAGCATTTT. Its translation is CASSSGQAGQPQHF.

The chain employs TRBV4-3 and TRBJ1-1; D possibly corresponds to TRBD1 (5 bases). The germline V gene encodes CDR1 LGHNA and CDR2 YSLEER. CDR3 length equals 17 residues. V was cut by 1 base and J by 1 base, with 16 bases left in between. CDR3 nucleotide sequence: TGCGCCAGCAGCCAAGTTTTCGGGGGGAGAGGGAACACTGAAGCTTTCTTT. Translating it yields CASSQVFGGRGNTEAFF.

The chain carries TRBV6-6 and TRBJ2-7, with a tentative D call TRBD2 (7 bases). There are 16 residues in the CDR3. The germline gives CDR1 MNHNY, CDR2 SVGAGI (reference sequence). V lost 0 bases and J lost 3, with 15 bases in between. The CDR3 sequence: CASSYSRGRENYEQYV. CDR3 sequence (DNA): TGTGCCAGCAGTTACTCGCGGGGGCGAGAAAACTACGAGCAGTACGTC.

The chain is built from TRBV15 and TRBJ1-2; 8 nucleotides agree with TRBD1. Looked up from germline, CDR1 is LNHNV and CDR2 is YYDKDF (reference sequence). The CDR3 loop spans 15 amino acids. V shed 0 bases and J 4 bases; nucleotides not matched to a gene: 4. The CDR3 DNA reads TGTGCCACCAGCAGAGATCCAGGACAGGGCTATGGCTACACCTTC. This gives the protein CATSRDPGQGYGYTF.

The chain has TRBV10-3 and TRBJ2-7; D might be TRBD2 (6 bases). The V and J ends lost 4 bases and 1 base respectively, with 11 bases between them. CDR1 is ENHRY and CDR2 is SYGVKD in the germline V gene. CDR3 size: 14 residues. The CDR3 protein is CAISVGRESYEQYF. The CDR3 DNA reads as TGTGCCATCAGTGTTGGCCGGGAGTCCTACGAGCAGTACTTC.

This clone was seen only a few times. The V and J genes are TRBV5-1 and TRBJ1-5, with 11 bases fitting TRBD1. The CDR3 spans 15 residues. The V gene's germline CDR1 is SGHRS and CDR2 YFSETQ. Trimming removed 0 bases from V and 5 bases from J; junction bases left unmatched: 1. CDR3 sequence (DNA): TGCGCCAGCAGCTTGGCGGGACAGGGGGATCAGCCCCAGCATTTT. Protein sequence: CASSLAGQGDQPQHF.

The rearrangement joins TRBV6-5 to TRBJ2-7, with 7 bases aligning to TRBD2. The CDR3 totals 15 residues. V was clipped by 6 bases and J by 1 base; unmatched bases: 9. CDR1 and CDR2 (germline): MNHEY, SVGAGI. The CDR3 here is CASRAWTGGSYEQYF. The CDR3 bases are TGTGCCAGCAGAGCCTGGACGGGGGGTTCCTACGAGCAGTACTTC.

This chain uses TRBV6-5 with TRBJ1-1, with D possibly being TRBD1 (5 bases). The CDR3 runs to 15 residues. The V gene lost 5 bases and the J gene lost 11 bases, with 24 bases spanning the gap. Germline V CDR1 and CDR2: MNHEY, SVGAGI. DNA for the CDR3: TGTGCCAGCAGTCCCCACCTAGGGGCCCCTCGTGCGGCTTTCTTT. It encodes CASSPHLGAPRAAFF.

The chain carries TRBV20-1 and TRBJ2-3, with a weak D call TRBD1 (6 bases). The CDR3 spans 13 residues. Trimming removed 3 bases at V and 6 bases at J, with 13 bases between. Germline loops: CDR1 DFQATT, CDR2 SNEGSKA (reference sequence). In DNA, the CDR3 is TGCAGTGCTAGTTTGCCCCAGGGGGATACGCAGTATTTT. Its translation: CSASLPQGDTQYF.

The chain employs TRBV11-2 and TRBJ1-1; D is ambiguous. Per the germline V gene, CDR1 is SGHAT and CDR2 is FQNNGV. V lost 3 bases and J lost 5, with 10 bases in between. This CDR3 spans 13 amino acids. CDR3 amino acids: CASSLGSGTEAFF. CDR3 in DNA: TGTGCCAGCAGCTTGGGTTCGGGGACTGAAGCTTTCTTT. The complete variable domain, with remaining parts taken from reference TRBV11-2 and TRBJ1-1, reads EAGVAQSPRYKIIEKRQSVAFWCNPISGHATLYWYQQILGQGPKLLIQFQNNGVVDDSQLPKDRFSAERLKGVDSTLKIQPAKLEDSAVYLCASSLGSGTEAFFGQGTRLTVV.

The J gene is TRBJ1-3, the V gene TRBV9, with 9 bases matching TRBD1. Per the germline V gene, CDR1 is SGDLS and CDR2 is YYNGEE. With 0 bases clipped from V and 0 bases from J, the junction kept 7 bases outside the gene matches. The CDR3 extends over 18 amino acids. CDR3 DNA sequence: TGTGCCAGCAGCGTAGCTACCGGACAGGGGCGCTCTGGAAACACCATATATTTT. Amino acids: CASSVATGQGRSGNTIYF.

The rearrangement links TRBV11-2 to TRBJ2-5; D possibly corresponds to TRBD1 (6 bases). Trimming pared 5 bases from V and 0 bases from J, leaving 19 bases between. This CDR3 is built from 17 residues. Germline V gene sequence: CDR1 SGHAT, CDR2 FQNNGV. The CDR3 DNA is TGTGCCAGCAGCATTACGGGACATCCGATATACCAAGAGACCCAGTACTTC. The encoded protein is CASSITGHPIYQETQYF.

The chain has TRBV6-1 and TRBJ2-6; TRBD1 aligns across 8 bases. Germline-derived CDR1 and CDR2 are MNHNS and SASEGT. V gave up 4 bases and J gave up 1 base; unmatched junction bases: 12. The CDR3 is made up of 19 amino acids. Here the CDR3 reads CASSGTPGTGQSGANVLTF. CDR3 DNA sequence: TGTGCCAGCAGTGGCACACCCGGGACAGGACAATCTGGGGCCAACGTCCTGACTTTC.